A single count supports the clone carrying this T cell receptor beta chain. The antigen is unknown. Looked up from germline, CDR1 is WNHNN and CDR2 is SYGVQD (reference sequence). V was cut by 6 bases and J by 4 bases, with 15 bases left in between. The CDR3 has 14 residues. These data belong to a study of Ad26.COV2.S vaccination and SARS-CoV-2 variants. Overall study: Into the muscle, Ad26.COV2.S was dosed once or twice, 56 days apart. Broader study findings: Spike-specific responses of CD8+ and CD4+ T cells were reported to display substantial breadth after vaccination. Breadth measured for non-spike TCRs was similar across vaccine and placebo recipients.

As to treatment: about 20 received Ad26.COV2.S at low or high dose, single or two shots; about 5 received placebo; per-sample allocation not given. It was on day 63 after the first vaccine or placebo injection that samples were taken. The administered vaccine (an Ad26 vector) expressed Wuhan-strain SARS-CoV-2 spike. Generated by immunoSEQ multiplex PCR, the TCRdb table keeps only in-frame clones and is missing some. The table records approximately 400,000 clones, 85% of them present only once. V gene TRBV10-1 combines with J gene TRBJ2-5; the D gene is possibly TRBD1 (6 bases). The receptor was derived from a person aged 18 to 59 who received the Ad26.COV2.S COVID-19 vaccine or a placebo. The material sequenced was peripheral blood, taken in a trial of Ad26.COV2.S vaccine versus placebo. CDR3 in DNA: TGCGCCAGCAGCCGGGACACACGGGGAGAGACCCAGTACTTC. It is translated as CASSRDTRGETQYF.